The 18 T cell receptor beta chains below come from one sample, sequenced in a study of cytomegalovirus exposure and HLA in healthy donors (TCRdb year 2017). The library was built by means of the immunoSEQ multiplex PCR assay. A mixture of 60 forward primers for TCR Vbeta segments and 13 reverse primers for TCR Jbeta segments was used in the multiplex PCR. What TCRdb holds here is the immuneACCESS table cut down to in-frame rearrangements. Part of the clones is not present; checked against another copy, under half of the missing clones reflect an unresolved V gene, and the others are unexplained. The sample yields 95,000 to 150,000 clones; approximately 87% were counted once. The top ten hold 15% to 20% of the sample. The sequenced sample consisted of PBMCs. Source of these receptors: a man younger than 30 in good health and CMV-seropositive.

V usage is TRBV28 and J usage is TRBJ1-2; 7 positions agree with TRBD1. This CDR3 spans 13 amino acids. V shed 6 bases and J 8 bases; nucleotides not matched to a gene: 9. CDR1 is MDHEN and CDR2 is SYDVKM in the germline V gene. CDR3 loop: CASSKVGQEGYTF. The CDR3 DNA is TGTGCCAGCAGCAAAGTCGGACAGGAGGGCTACACCTTC.

The J gene is TRBJ1-1, the V gene TRBV5-6, with D perhaps matching TRBD1 (5 bases). This CDR3 contains 14 residues. CDR1 and CDR2 from the germline V gene are SGHDT and YYEEEE. V gave up 0 bases and J gave up 7 bases, with 13 bases separating them. CDR3 sequence (DNA): TGTGCCAGCAGCTTGGGGGCAGGGTTGGGTGAAGCTTTCTTT. Translating gives CASSLGAGLGEAFF.

In its sample, this clone was seen once. DNA for the CDR3: TGCAGCGCCGAGAGACAGGGAAGGGGCTACACCTTC. This gives the protein CSAERQGRGYTF. The chain links TRBV29-1 to TRBJ1-2, with 7 bases matching TRBD1. Germline CDR1 SQVTM, CDR2 ANQGSEA. Trimming removed 7 bases from V and 8 bases from J; junction bases left unmatched: 10. This CDR3 has 12 residues.

This sequence joins TRBV11-1 and TRBJ1-1; TRBD1 matches at 7 bases. This CDR3 region has 12 residues. The V and J ends lost 1 base and 7 bases, in that order; junction bases with no gene match: 0. The germline V gene has CDR1 SGHAT and CDR2 FQDESV (reference sequence). CDR3 DNA sequence: TGTGCCAGCAGCTTAGGGACAGGTGAAGCTTTCTTT. This gives the protein CASSLGTGEAFF.

CDR3 sequence reads: CAWSAMGTVNTEAFF. CDR3 coding DNA: TGTGCCTGGAGTGCAATGGGGACAGTGAACACTGAAGCTTTCTTT. V is TRBV30 and J is TRBJ1-1; 7 bases line up with TRBD1. Trimming cost V 1 base and J 0 bases; bases outside gene matches: 5. The V gene's germline CDR1 is GTSNPN and CDR2 SVGIG (reference sequence). The CDR3 spans 15 residues.

The genes are TRBV4-1 and TRBJ1-6; a possible D gene is TRBD1 (5 bases). With 0 bases removed from V and 8 bases from J, the gap between germline ends came to 14 bases. The CDR3 length is 16 residues. Germline lookup yields CDR1 MGHRA and CDR2 YSYEKL. The CDR3, as DNA: TGCGCCAGCAGCCAAGAGATATCCAGGGAGGATTCACCCCTCCACTTT. It encodes CASSQEISREDSPLHF.

CDR3 nucleotides: TGTGCCAGCAGTCCGGGACTAGCGGCCAATGAGCAGTTCTTC. Amino acids: CASSPGLAANEQFF. The chain couples TRBV27 to TRBJ2-1; 11 positions agree with TRBD2. CDR1 and CDR2 from the germline V gene are MNHEY and SMNVEV (reference sequence). Germline trimming cut 5 bases from V and 6 bases from J; bases unmatched to any gene: 3. This CDR3 spans 14 amino acids.

The chain has TRBV28 and TRBJ1-6; D gene unclear. The germline V and J ends were trimmed by 10 bases and 8 bases, with 18 bases remaining between them. The CDR3 sequence is 14 residues long. Germline V gives CDR1 MDHEN, CDR2 SYDVKM. The CDR3 is CATPGTGSDSPLHF. In DNA, the CDR3 is TGTGCCACCCCCGGAACGGGGTCAGATTCACCCCTCCACTTT. The whole variable domain, filled in from reference TRBV28 and TRBJ1-6, reads DVKVTQSSRYLVKRTGEKVFLECVQDMDHENMFWYRQDPGLGLRLIYFSYDVKMKEKGDIPEGYSVSREKKERFSLILESASTNQTSMYLCATPGTGSDSPLHFGNGTRLTVT.

The chain is built from TRBV9 and TRBJ1-1; D possibly corresponds to TRBD1 (5 bases). This CDR3 contains 15 residues. V was clipped by 4 bases and J by 3 bases, with 16 bases between them. The germline V gene encodes CDR1 SGDLS and CDR2 YYNGEE. The CDR3 region is CASSLPGGDDTEAFF. CDR3 DNA sequence: TGTGCCAGCAGCCTCCCCGGGGGGGACGACACTGAAGCTTTCTTT.

V is TRBV2 and J is TRBJ1-1; D possibly corresponds to TRBD1 (5 bases). Germline loops: CDR1 SNHLY, CDR2 FYNNEI. The CDR3 covers 16 residues. The V end was cut by 2 bases, the J end by 6 bases, with 19 bases between. This chain's CDR3 is CASSEQISPDTAEAFF. CDR3 nucleotide sequence: TGTGCCAGCAGTGAACAGATATCCCCGGACACAGCTGAAGCTTTCTTT. Combining the CDR3 with reference TRBV2 and TRBJ1-1 gives the whole variable domain EPEVTQTPSHQVTQMGQEVILRCVPISNHLYFYWYRQILGQKVEFLVSFYNNEISEKSEIFDDQFSVERPDGSNFTLKIRSTKLEDSAMYFCASSEQISPDTAEAFFGQGTRLTVV.

A single count supports this clone. The CDR3, as DNA: TGCGCCAGCAGCCAGCCGGGACTCCAGAATTCACCCCTCCACTTT. Its protein is CASSQPGLQNSPLHF. The V call is TRBV4-1, the J call TRBJ1-6, with a tentative D call TRBD1 (5 bases). Per germline, CDR1 MGHRA and CDR2 YSYEKL. This CDR3 has 15 amino acids. V shed 3 bases and J shed 7 bases, with 13 bases lying between them.

This chain joins TRBV19 and TRBJ2-5, with 8 bases matching TRBD2. CDR1 LNHDA and CDR2 SQIVND come from the germline V gene (reference sequence). CDR3 size: 15 residues. The ends lost 5 bases at V and 2 bases at J; junction bases unmatched: 7. The CDR3 DNA follows: TGTGCCAGTAGTGCGGCGGGGGGACTACAAGAGACCCAGTACTTC. It encodes CASSAAGGLQETQYF.

V and J are TRBV6-5 and TRBJ1-1, with D possibly matching TRBD1 (5 bases). The V and J ends lost 7 bases and 1 base respectively, with 10 bases between them. Germline-derived CDR1 and CDR2 are MNHEY and SVGAGI. The CDR3 contains 13 residues. The DNA for the CDR3 is TGTGCCAGCAAGCTTACAGGGAACACTGAAGCTTTCTTT. Its protein product is CASKLTGNTEAFF.

The chain recombines TRBV27 with TRBJ1-2, with a weak D call TRBD1 (6 bases). The germline V gene encodes CDR1 MNHEY and CDR2 SMNVEV (reference sequence). The CDR3 is 15 amino acids. V was trimmed by 4 bases and J by 0 bases, leaving 12 bases between them. The CDR3 region is CASSSRTVANYGYTF. The DNA for the CDR3 is TGTGCCAGCAGTTCGCGGACAGTGGCTAACTATGGCTACACCTTC.

The chain is built from TRBV2 and TRBJ2-7; the D gene is possibly TRBD2 (6 bases). In germline, CDR1 is SNHLY, CDR2 FYNNEI. CDR3 length: 12 residues. Trimming took off 7 bases at V and 4 bases at J, with 11 bases between the two ends. The CDR3 loop reads CASKRVEYEQYF. In DNA form, the CDR3 reads TGTGCCAGCAAGCGGGTCGAGTACGAGCAGTACTTC.

The chain employs TRBV7-9 and TRBJ2-7; D is unresolved. Germline CDR1 SEHNR, CDR2 FQNEAQ (reference sequence). The ends were cut back, 2 bases at V and 5 bases at J, with 7 bases in the middle. The CDR3 is 12 residues long. The DNA of the CDR3 is TGTGCCAGCAGCTTAATTACGGACGAGCAGTACTTC. It translates to CASSLITDEQYF. The full variable domain, completed using reference TRBV7-9 and TRBJ2-7, is DTGVSQNPRHKITKRGQNVTFRCDPISEHNRLYWYRQTLGQGPEFLTYFQNEAQLEKSRLLSDRFSAERPKGSFSTLEIQRTEQGDSAMYLCASSLITDEQYFGPGTRLTVT.

The chain joins TRBV6-5 to TRBJ1-1, with 8 bases aligning to TRBD1. Losses at the gene ends were 8 bases for V and 0 bases for J; bases not matched to a gene: 5. The germline gives CDR1 MNHEY, CDR2 SVGAGI. CDR3 length: 14 residues. The CDR3 DNA follows: TGTGCCAGCCGTCAGGGGGCCATGAACACTGAAGCTTTCTTT. This gives the protein CASRQGAMNTEAFF.

This chain connects TRBV12-5 to TRBJ1-2; 7 positions agree with TRBD1. This CDR3 has 15 amino acids. With 7 bases clipped from V and 3 bases from J, the junction kept 11 bases outside the gene matches. Germline V gene lookup returns CDR1 LGHNT and CDR2 FRNRAP. The CDR3 nucleotides are TGTGCTAGTGTTGGGACAGAAGAAGATTACTATGGCTACACCTTC. Protein: CASVGTEEDYYGYTF.